This TCR beta chain is drawn from a study of CD4 T cells in relation to SARS-CoV-2 and coronaviruses. Background on the study: TCR beta CDR3s were sequenced after roughly nine-day antigen culture of PBMCs.

The method was immunoSEQ multiplex PCR; TCRdb's version includes in-frame clones alone and lacks a portion of them. The table records about 29,000 clones, around 78% of them present only once. V was trimmed by 0 bases and J by 6 bases, leaving 21 bases between them. The germline V gene has CDR1 LGHDT and CDR2 YNNKEL (reference sequence). The CDR3 has 17 residues. Before the COVID-19 pandemic, during about 2011-2019, CD4+ T cells were taken from unexposed donors. After about 10 days of culture, CD4+ T cells were isolated. Cells permitting, SARS-CoV-2 S/N and four cold-coronavirus spikes were tested on unexposed-donor CD4+ T cells. A remark on this clone: What it binds is not known.

The specimen was CD4+ T cells from PBMCs, cultured in vitro. The TCR originated in a human donor in good health. This chain uses TRBV3-1 (or the pseudogene TRBV3-2) with TRBJ2-7; D tentatively fits TRBD1 or TRBD2 (6 bases each). Here the CDR3 DNA reads TGTGCCAGCAGCCAAGATTTTCAACGGGGGCCGGGTGGCGAGCAGTACTTC. This codes for CASSQDFQRGPGGEQYF.